Following are 31 T cell receptor beta chains from one sample sequenced in a study of T cell clones after liver transplantation. Assay used: immunoSEQ multiplex PCR; TCRdb lists only in-frame clones, some missing. The sample consists of tens of thousands of clones, over 85% of them appearing once. The sample consisted of CD4+ T cells from blood, taken before liver transplant. The receptors originated from a human donor who received a liver transplant.

The chain couples TRBV2 to TRBJ1-2; D perhaps matches TRBD1 (5 bases). The V and J ends lost 2 bases and 2 bases respectively, with 9 bases between them. The CDR3 is made up of 14 amino acids. From germline, CDR1 is SNHLY and CDR2 FYNNEI. The DNA of the CDR3 is TGTGCCAGCAGTGAATATCAGGGAAACTATGGCTACACCTTC. Its translation: CASSEYQGNYGYTF. The variable domain in full, completed from reference TRBV2 and TRBJ1-2, reads EPEVTQTPSHQVTQMGQEVILRCVPISNHLYFYWYRQILGQKVEFLVSFYNNEISEKSEIFDDQFSVERPDGSNFTLKIRSTKLEDSAMYFCASSEYQGNYGYTFGSGTRLTVV.

This rearrangement joins TRBV10-2 to TRBJ2-4; 8 bases map to TRBD1. Germline CDR1 reads WSHSY; CDR2 reads SAAADI. The V segment lost 8 bases and the J segment 2 bases; nucleotides outside the gene matches: 2. The CDR3 extends over 13 amino acids. For the CDR3, the DNA is TGCGCCAGCGGGGACAGGCCCAAAAACATTCAGTACTTC. It yields the protein CASGDRPKNIQYF.

The V gene is TRBV19, the J gene TRBJ2-2; tentatively, D is TRBD2 (6 bases). The CDR3 runs to 14 residues. CDR1 is LNHDA, CDR2 SQIVND, per germline (reference sequence). V gave up 10 bases and J gave up 0 bases, with 12 bases separating them. The CDR3 spells CATAGPANTGELFF. CDR3 nucleotide sequence: TGTGCCACCGCGGGGCCGGCGAACACCGGGGAGCTGTTTTTT.

This sequence joins TRBV10-3 and TRBJ2-2; 7 nucleotides match TRBD1. CDR3 length equals 15 residues. V lost 3 bases to trimming and J lost 4 bases; unmatched junction nucleotides: 5. Germline V CDR1 and CDR2: ENHRY, SYGVKD. The CDR3 reads CAISDPQGFTGELFF. The DNA of the CDR3 is TGTGCCATCAGTGATCCACAGGGGTTCACCGGGGAGCTGTTTTTT.

This sequence joins TRBV27 and TRBJ1-2; TRBD1 matches at 10 bases. V trimming: 6 bases; J trimming: 4 bases; junction bases outside the gene matches: 5. Germline V lookup: CDR1 MNHEY, CDR2 SMNVEV (reference sequence). The CDR3 totals 14 residues. The CDR3 loop reads CASSMTGGVYGYTF. The CDR3 nucleotides are TGTGCCAGCAGCATGACAGGGGGCGTCTATGGCTACACCTTC.

The J gene is TRBJ1-1, the V gene TRBV5-1; possibly TRBD1 for D (5 bases). Germline CDR1 SGHRS, CDR2 YFSETQ. V was pared by 4 bases and J by 1 base, with 14 bases between. The CDR3 totals 15 residues. In DNA, the CDR3 is TGCGCCAGCAGCCCCGTGGGACGGGGGAACACTGAAGCTTTCTTT. It encodes CASSPVGRGNTEAFF.

The chain combines TRBV28 with TRBJ1-2; weak D call: TRBD1 (5 bases). This CDR3 spans 16 amino acids. Germline values: CDR1 MDHEN, CDR2 SYDVKM. V lost 6 bases and J lost 7, with 24 bases in between. The DNA for the CDR3 is TGTGCCAGCAGGGTGGGACGGTCCCCCTCGAGAAGTGGCTACACCTTC. The encoded protein is CASRVGRSPSRSGYTF.

This clone has just one count. The rearrangement links TRBV28 to TRBJ1-2; 7 bases are a match to TRBD1. This CDR3 comprises 13 residues. Germline-derived CDR1 and CDR2 are MDHEN and SYDVKM. The ends lost 3 bases at V and 7 bases at J; junction bases unmatched: 5. The CDR3 loop is CASSLSGGRGYTF. The CDR3 DNA reads as TGTGCCAGCAGTTTGTCAGGGGGTCGTGGCTACACCTTC.

The rearrangement links TRBV6-1 to TRBJ1-2; D is uncertain. CDR3 length equals 12 residues. Germline loops: CDR1 MNHNS, CDR2 SASEGT. Trimming stripped 10 bases from V and 2 bases from J, with 11 bases between. The CDR3 DNA follows: TGTGCCACGGGAATGTACAACTATGGCTACACCTTC. Translating it yields CATGMYNYGYTF.

The V gene is TRBV28, the J gene TRBJ1-2; D gene unclear. Germline assignment: CDR1 MDHEN and CDR2 SYDVKM. The CDR3 has 10 amino acids. Trimming removed 10 bases from V and 6 bases from J, with 9 bases in between. The CDR3 sequence is CATTYDGYTF. For the CDR3, the DNA is TGTGCCACCACATATGATGGCTACACCTTC.

The rearrangement links TRBV29-1 to TRBJ2-5, with TRBD1 identical over 8 bases. The J call may be faulty, since TRBJ2-7 better matches the DNA end. The germline gives CDR1 SQVTM, CDR2 ANQGSEA. The CDR3 sequence is 13 residues long. The CDR3 spells CSVVGQGLYEQYF. CDR3 in DNA: TGCAGCGTTGTCGGACAGGGCTTGTACGAGCAGTACTTC.

The CDR3 nucleotides are TGTGCCAGCTCAGAGAAATACGAGCAGTACTTC. It specifies CASSEKYEQYF. This chain links TRBV18 with TRBJ2-7; D remains ambiguous. Trimming removed 5 bases at V and 4 bases at J, with 6 bases between. The CDR3 covers 11 residues. Germline loops: CDR1 KGHSH, CDR2 LQKENI. Looking up the rest from reference TRBV18 and TRBJ2-7 gives the full variable domain: NAGVMQNPRHLVRRRGQEARLRCSPMKGHSHVYWYRQLPEEGLKFMVYLQKENIIDESGMPKERFSAEFPKEGPSILRIQQVVRGDSAAYFCASSEKYEQYFGPGTRLTVT.

The V call is TRBV7-2, the J call TRBJ2-1; D possibly corresponds to TRBD2 (6 bases). The V and J ends lost 4 bases and 6 bases respectively, with 10 bases between them. This CDR3 contains 13 residues. Per germline, CDR1 SGHTA and CDR2 FQGNSA. The DNA of the CDR3 is TGTGCCAGCAGCTGGCTAGCGCTCAATGAGCAGTTCTTC. It translates to CASSWLALNEQFF.

The chain couples TRBV9 to TRBJ2-3; TRBD2 aligns across 7 bases. Trimming at V came to 4 bases and at J to 2 bases, leaving 10 bases not matched to a gene. This CDR3 region has 16 residues. Per germline, CDR1 SGDLS and CDR2 YYNGEE. The CDR3, as DNA: TGTGCCAGCAGCCCCCGAAGCGGGGACCACACAGATACGCAGTATTTT. It encodes CASSPRSGDHTDTQYF.

This clone has only one observation. CDR3 nucleotides: TGCGCCAGCAGCTTAGGGGCAGGGTGGTTTGGCGAGCAGTACTTC. It encodes CASSLGAGWFGEQYF. The chain joins TRBV5-1 to TRBJ2-7; a weak D match, TRBD1 (5 bases). Germline CDR1 SGHRS, CDR2 YFSETQ. With 2 bases removed from V and 6 bases from J, the gap between germline ends came to 18 bases. This CDR3 has 15 residues.

This rearrangement joins TRBV18 to TRBJ1-1, with 8 bases matching TRBD1. Trimming took 3 bases from V and 0 from J; bases not matched to a gene: 6. The CDR3 has 16 residues. In germline, CDR1 is KGHSH, CDR2 LQKENI. The DNA of the CDR3 is TGTGCCAGCTCACCTCCGGGACAGGCCATGAACACTGAAGCTTTCTTT. Encoded protein: CASSPPGQAMNTEAFF. The whole variable domain, filled in from reference TRBV18 and TRBJ1-1, reads NAGVMQNPRHLVRRRGQEARLRCSPMKGHSHVYWYRQLPEEGLKFMVYLQKENIIDESGMPKERFSAEFPKEGPSILRIQQVVRGDSAAYFCASSPPGQAMNTEAFFGQGTRLTVV.

This chain links TRBV4-3 with TRBJ1-2; 7 bases are a match to TRBD1. J gave up 6 bases and V 8 bases, and 9 bases lay outside the gene matches. Germline lookup yields CDR1 LGHNA and CDR2 YSLEER. The CDR3 is made up of 13 amino acids. The CDR3 DNA is TGCGCCAGCTCCCGACAGGGCGGGAATGGCTACACCTTC. Its translation is CASSRQGGNGYTF.

This clone was seen a few times. CDR3 bases: TGTGCCAGTAGGATCCAAGAGACCCAGTACTTC. Translating it yields CASRIQETQYF. V usage is TRBV19 and J usage is TRBJ2-5; no reliable D call. V shed 6 bases and J shed 1 base, with 3 bases lying between them. The CDR3 length is 11 residues. CDR1 is LNHDA and CDR2 is SQIVND in the germline V gene (reference sequence).

The J gene is TRBJ1-2, the V gene TRBV5-4; the D gene is possibly TRBD1 (6 bases). The CDR3 length is 14 residues. Per germline, CDR1 SGHNT and CDR2 YYREEE (reference sequence). The V end lost 1 base, the J end lost 7 bases, and 14 bases lay between the germline ends. The CDR3 here is CASSLPLGASGYTF. The CDR3 DNA is TGTGCCAGCAGCTTGCCTTTGGGGGCCAGTGGCTACACCTTC. The full variable domain, rest sourced from reference TRBV5-4 and TRBJ1-2, is ETGVTQSPTHLIKTRGQQVTLRCSSQSGHNTVSWYQQALGQGPQFIFQYYREEENGRGNFPPRFSGLQFPNYSSELNVNALELDDSALYLCASSLPLGASGYTFGSGTRLTVV.

The V gene is TRBV7-6, the J gene TRBJ2-7; D call uncertain. V was shortened by 1 base and J by 2 bases, with 18 bases between the two germline ends. The germline V gene has CDR1 SGHVS and CDR2 FNYEAQ. The CDR3 runs to 17 residues. The CDR3 reads CASSLDRFTSPAYEQYF. In DNA, the CDR3 is TGTGCCAGCAGCTTAGACCGGTTTACCTCACCGGCCTACGAGCAGTACTTC. The full variable domain, with the rest looked up from reference TRBV7-6 and TRBJ2-7, is GAGVSQSPRYKVTKRGQDVALRCDPISGHVSLYWYRQALGQGPEFLTYFNYEAQQDKSGLPNDRFSAERPEGSISTLTIQRTEQRDSAMYRCASSLDRFTSPAYEQYFGPGTRLTVT.

This clone was picked up one time. The chain recombines TRBV9 with TRBJ2-5; 8 nucleotides align to TRBD1. In germline, CDR1 is SGDLS, CDR2 YYNGEE. The CDR3 contains 16 residues. Losses at the gene ends were 3 bases for V and 5 bases for J; bases not matched to a gene: 12. CDR3 nucleotides: TGTGCCAGCAGCGGCCCCTGGGCAGGGGGCCGGGAGACCCAGTACTTC. Translation gives CASSGPWAGGRETQYF.

The chain recombines TRBV28 with TRBJ1-5; 9 nucleotides align to TRBD1. V lost 5 bases and J lost 4; bases outside the gene matches: 9. CDR1 is MDHEN, CDR2 SYDVKM, per germline. The CDR3 runs 16 residues. CDR3 sequence: CASSPQTGGKNQPQHF. In DNA form, the CDR3 reads TGTGCCAGCAGTCCCCAGACAGGGGGAAAAAATCAGCCCCAGCATTTT. Combining the CDR3 with reference TRBV28 and TRBJ1-5 gives the whole variable domain DVKVTQSSRYLVKRTGEKVFLECVQDMDHENMFWYRQDPGLGLRLIYFSYDVKMKEKGDIPEGYSVSREKKERFSLILESASTNQTSMYLCASSPQTGGKNQPQHFGDGTRLSIL.

This clone has more than one count but fewer than ten. The chain couples TRBV27 to TRBJ2-1; TRBD1 matches 7 bases. The CDR3 length is 14 residues. Germline CDR1 and CDR2: MNHEY and SMNVEV (reference sequence). V was pared by 6 bases and J by 4 bases, with 6 bases of the junction left unmatched. In nucleotides, the CDR3 is TGTGCCAGCAGCCTCGACAGGGTGTACAATGAGCAGTTCTTC. Encoded protein: CASSLDRVYNEQFF.

The V and J genes are TRBV6-1 and TRBJ2-7; TRBD1 agrees at 8 bases. The germline V gene has CDR1 MNHNS and CDR2 SASEGT. CDR3 length: 15 residues. V lost 3 bases, J lost 5 bases, and 9 bases stayed unmatched. Here the CDR3 DNA reads TGTGCCAGCAGTGACCAGGACAGGGCGGGCAACGAGCAGTACTTC. This gives the protein CASSDQDRAGNEQYF.

The gene calls are TRBV9 and TRBJ2-1; tentative D call: TRBD2 (6 bases). The CDR3 consists of 15 residues. Trimming removed 0 bases from V and 4 bases from J, with 11 bases in between. Germline V gene data show CDR1 as SGDLS and CDR2 as YYNGEE. CDR3 residues: CASSVAGVQYNEQFF. The CDR3 DNA reads TGTGCCAGCAGCGTAGCGGGGGTACAGTACAATGAGCAGTTCTTC.

V is TRBV11-2 and J is TRBJ1-4, with 12 bases fitting TRBD1. The CDR3 is 14 residues long. The V and J ends lost 3 bases and 7 bases, in that order; junction bases with no gene match: 0. Germline V gene data show CDR1 as SGHAT and CDR2 as FQNNGV. Here the CDR3 DNA reads TGTGCCAGCAGCTTGGGACAGGGGGCTGAAAAACTGTTTTTT. Translation gives CASSLGQGAEKLFF.

The chain recombines TRBV7-6 with TRBJ2-1, with 8 nucleotides matching TRBD2. With V trimmed by 3 bases and J by 8 bases, 9 bases remained unmatched. The CDR3 is 15 amino acids. The germline V gene has CDR1 SGHVS and CDR2 FNYEAQ. The CDR3 DNA reads TGTGCCAGCAGCTTTGGCGGGAGGCTATCCGATGAGCAGTTCTTC. It is translated as CASSFGGRLSDEQFF.

CDR3 region: CASSRAGVGNTIYF. The CDR3, as DNA: TGTGCCAGCTCCAGGGCAGGGGTCGGAAACACCATATATTTT. The rearrangement uses TRBV18 and TRBJ1-3, with D possibly TRBD1 on 6 matching bases. Looked up from germline, CDR1 is KGHSH and CDR2 is LQKENI. This CDR3 is 14 amino acids long. Trimming took off 6 bases at V and 4 bases at J, with 13 bases between the two ends.

The rearrangement joins TRBV5-4 to TRBJ2-2; weak D call: TRBD1 (5 bases). V lost 0 bases to trimming and J lost 6 bases, with 6 bases between them. In germline, CDR1 is SGHNT, CDR2 YYREEE (reference sequence). There are 13 residues in the CDR3. CDR3 residues: CASSLEGAGELFF. The CDR3 nucleotides read TGTGCCAGCAGCTTGGAAGGGGCCGGGGAGCTGTTTTTT.

V gene TRBV28 combines with J gene TRBJ1-1, with D perhaps TRBD1 (5 bases). The CDR3 consists of 14 residues. Per the germline V gene, CDR1 is MDHEN and CDR2 is SYDVKM. Between the trimmed V and J ends, which lost 6 bases and 0 bases, there was a span of 11 bases. For the CDR3, the DNA is TGTGCCAGCAGATGGAAGGGGATGAACACTGAAGCTTTCTTT. Translating gives CASRWKGMNTEAFF.

The V and J genes are TRBV27 and TRBJ2-5, with D perhaps matching TRBD1 (5 bases). V lost 5 bases and J 3 bases, leaving 13 bases between the germline ends. Germline V gives CDR1 MNHEY, CDR2 SMNVEV (reference sequence). There are 14 residues in the CDR3. Here the CDR3 reads CASSIVGREETQYF. CDR3 DNA: TGTGCCAGCAGTATCGTGGGCAGGGAAGAGACCCAGTACTTC.